Shown below are 23 T cell receptor beta chains from a single sample sequenced in a study of T-cell reconstitution after alpha-beta-depleted transplantation in children. The TCRbeta library was prepared with unique molecular identifiers. MiXCR, run by TCRdb on the PCR reads, gives a single entry per CDR3 protein. The sample includes more than 90,000 distinct CDR3 sequences, 10% of them seen just once. The sample was PBMCs, taken before TCRalphabeta/CD19-depleted stem cell transplant. These receptors all come from a boy between 2 and 15 years old with acute lymphoblastic leukemia, due to receive a stem cell transplant.

Ten or more counts support this clonotype. The gene calls are TRBV5-6 and TRBJ1-2, with no clear D. CDR1 SGHDT and CDR2 YYEEEE come from the germline V gene. The V gene lost 1 base and the J gene lost 3 bases, with 10 bases spanning the gap. The CDR3 runs 14 residues. CDR3 coding DNA: TGTGCCAGCAGCTTGTTGAGGAGCGACTATGGCTACACCTTC. Its protein is CASSLLRSDYGYTF.

This clonotype was observed a few times. J is TRBJ2-1 and V is TRBV11-2; TRBD2 aligns across 7 bases. Trimming at V came to 5 bases and at J to 10 bases, leaving 5 bases not matched to a gene. This CDR3 is 12 amino acids long. Germline V gives CDR1 SGHAT, CDR2 FQNNGV. CDR3 loop: CASSTLAAEQFF. The CDR3 DNA sequence: TGTGCCAGCAGCACTCTAGCGGCAGAGCAGTTCTTC.

The chain links TRBV20-1 to TRBJ2-7; D may be TRBD1 (5 bases). V lost 5 bases, J lost 4 bases, and 15 bases lay in between. CDR1 and CDR2 from the germline V gene are DFQATT and SNEGSKA (reference sequence). This CDR3 has 13 residues. The chain's CDR3 is CSAATDKGYEQYF. In nucleotides, the CDR3 is TGCAGTGCTGCTACGGACAAAGGGTACGAGCAGTACTTC.

The chain uses TRBV20-1 and TRBJ2-3; perhaps TRBD1 as D (5 bases). The germline CDR1 and CDR2 sequences are DFQATT and SNEGSKA (reference sequence). The CDR3 is made up of 13 amino acids. V shed 5 bases and J shed 5 bases, with 14 bases lying between them. CDR3 sequence: CSAGAMGIDTQYF. CDR3 bases: TGCAGTGCTGGGGCTATGGGCATAGATACGCAGTATTTT.

Sample share makes this clonotype medium-sized (0.01 to 0.1%). This chain links TRBV27 with TRBJ1-1; no firm D call. Per the germline V gene, CDR1 is MNHEY and CDR2 is SMNVEV (reference sequence). The CDR3 has 14 amino acids. V was trimmed by 2 bases and J by 6 bases, leaving 13 bases between them. CDR3 in amino acids: CASSLTVVSAEAFF. The CDR3 bases are TGTGCCAGCAGTTTAACGGTCGTCTCCGCTGAAGCTTTCTTT.

V and J are TRBV5-1 and TRBJ2-1; D perhaps matches TRBD2 (5 bases). Germline CDR1 and CDR2: SGHRS and YFSETQ. V lost 5 bases and J lost 8, with 14 bases in between. This CDR3 is built from 13 residues. CDR3 residues: CASRRVSEDEQFF. The CDR3 nucleotides are TGCGCCAGCAGGCGTGTTTCGGAGGATGAGCAGTTCTTC.

The table lists this clonotype with many counts. The rearrangement links TRBV6-5 to TRBJ2-2; D gene ambiguous. V shed 3 bases and J shed 5 bases, with 10 bases lying between them. Germline assignment: CDR1 MNHEY and CDR2 SVGAGI. CDR3 length equals 14 residues. CDR3 bases: TGTGCCAGCAGTTATAGCCCCACTACCGGGGAGCTGTTTTTT. It encodes CASSYSPTTGELFF.

This clonotype was seen more than once but under ten times. The rearrangement uses TRBV5-1 and TRBJ2-5; TRBD1 aligns across 7 bases. Germline trimming cut 3 bases from V and 1 base from J; bases unmatched to any gene: 3. This CDR3 has 14 amino acids. The germline gives CDR1 SGHRS, CDR2 YFSETQ. CDR3 amino acids: CASSYRGPQETQYF. CDR3 in DNA: TGCGCCAGCAGCTACAGGGGTCCCCAAGAGACCCAGTACTTC. The whole variable domain, remainder taken from reference TRBV5-1 and TRBJ2-5, is KAGVTQTPRYLIKTRGQQVTLSCSPISGHRSVSWYQQTPGQGLQFLFEYFSETQRNKGNFPGRFSGRQFSNSRSEMNVSTLELGDSALYLCASSYRGPQETQYFGPGTRLLVL.

This clonotype was observed a few times. The chain couples TRBV12-3 or TRBV12-4 to TRBJ2-1; 12 nucleotides line up with TRBD2. The CDR3 covers 18 residues. Trimming took 3 bases from V and 7 from J; bases not matched to a gene: 13. DNA for the CDR3: TGTGCCAGCAGTTTTCCCCCGCGAACTAGCGGGAGGTGGAATGAGCAGTTCTTC. This encodes CASSFPPRTSGRWNEQFF.

The gene calls are TRBV28 and TRBJ1-1, with D possibly being TRBD1 (5 bases). The CDR3 loop spans 15 amino acids. Trimming left V 3 bases short and J 0 bases short, with 11 bases between. Germline CDR1 is MDHEN and CDR2 is SYDVKM. The CDR3 coding sequence is TGTGCCAGCAGTTTTACGGGGGTAATGAACACTGAAGCTTTCTTT. As protein: CASSFTGVMNTEAFF.

This clonotype turned up a few times. The genes are TRBV7-9 and TRBJ2-1; unclear D gene. V lost 0 bases and J 7 bases, leaving 7 bases between the germline ends. This CDR3 has 13 amino acids. Germline CDR1 is SEHNR and CDR2 is FQNEAQ (reference sequence). The CDR3 is CASSLAPQNEQFF. The CDR3 DNA is TGTGCCAGCAGCTTAGCCCCACAGAATGAGCAGTTCTTC.

The chain employs TRBV20-1 and TRBJ2-1, with D possibly matching TRBD2 (6 bases). V was trimmed by 4 bases and J by 0 bases, leaving 10 bases between them. CDR3 size: 14 residues. Germline V gene data show CDR1 as DFQATT and CDR2 as SNEGSKA (reference sequence). The CDR3 nucleotides read TGCAGTGCTAATCTAGCGAGCTCCTACAATGAGCAGTTCTTC. It is translated as CSANLASSYNEQFF.

This chain's CDR3 is CASSPDPVAWETQYF. The CDR3 region has the DNA TGTGCCAGCAGTCCCGACCCCGTAGCGTGGGAGACCCAGTACTTC. The chain combines TRBV11-2 with TRBJ2-5; a possible D gene is TRBD2 (5 bases). V dropped 6 bases and J dropped 5 bases, with 19 bases sitting between them. The CDR3 length is 15 residues. Looked up from germline, CDR1 is SGHAT and CDR2 is FQNNGV.

The genes are TRBV12-3 or TRBV12-4 and TRBJ2-6; D is possibly TRBD2 (6 bases). CDR3 length equals 17 residues. The V and J ends lost 6 bases and 2 bases respectively, with 17 bases between them. The CDR3 sequence is CASSQIGRGTGANVLTF. The CDR3 region has the DNA TGTGCCAGCAGCCAGATAGGGCGGGGTACTGGGGCCAACGTCCTGACTTTC.

This chain joins TRBV12-3 or TRBV12-4 and TRBJ2-3, with unresolved D. The CDR3 length is 14 residues. The ends were cut back, 7 bases at V and 6 bases at J, with 17 bases in the middle. The CDR3 loop is CASTKANGRDTQYF. CDR3 DNA sequence: TGTGCCAGCACCAAAGCTAATGGGCGGGATACGCAGTATTTT.

By proportion, this clonotype is medium-sized. The chain links TRBV5-5 to TRBJ2-2; 7 bases map to TRBD2. Germline CDR1 SGHKS, CDR2 YYEKEE (reference sequence). The ends lost 4 bases at V and 0 bases at J; junction bases unmatched: 9. CDR3 length: 17 amino acids. CDR3 nucleotides: TGTGCCAGCAGCGGCTGGGCGGGAGTTACGAACACCGGGGAGCTGTTTTTT. It is translated as CASSGWAGVTNTGELFF.

This chain connects TRBV18 to TRBJ2-7, with a weak D call TRBD2 (6 bases). Between the trimmed V and J ends, which lost 3 bases and 2 bases, there was a span of 14 bases. The V gene's germline CDR1 is KGHSH and CDR2 LQKENI. CDR3 length equals 15 residues. The CDR3 here is CASSPSDAGTYEQYF. DNA of the CDR3: TGTGCCAGCTCACCCTCTGACGCGGGAACCTACGAGCAGTACTTC.

Ten or more counts support this clonotype. The rearrangement links TRBV30 to TRBJ1-1; D not certain. This CDR3 has 14 amino acids. V gave up 2 bases and J gave up 1 base, with 11 bases separating them. Germline assignment: CDR1 GTSNPN and CDR2 SVGIG (reference sequence). CDR3 in amino acids: CAWSKTTPNTEAFF. DNA of the CDR3: TGTGCCTGGAGTAAAACAACACCGAACACTGAAGCTTTCTTT.

This clonotype occurred a few times. J is TRBJ2-1 and V is TRBV27, with a possible D match to TRBD1 (6 bases). Trimming shortened V by 4 bases and J by 10 bases, and 8 bases separated the two germline ends. Germline V gene sequence: CDR1 MNHEY, CDR2 SMNVEV (reference sequence). The length of the CDR3 is 11 residues. Written as DNA, the CDR3 is TGTGCCAGCAGTTCTGGGACAGAGCAGTTCTTC. It specifies CASSSGTEQFF.

This sequence joins TRBV18 and TRBJ2-5, with D perhaps matching TRBD1 (6 bases). Germline CDR1 is KGHSH and CDR2 is LQKENI. Trimming took off 1 base at V and 2 bases at J, with 8 bases between the two ends. The CDR3 contains 14 residues. In DNA, the CDR3 is TGTGCCAGCTCACCACTAGGACAGCAAGAGACCCAGTACTTC. Translation gives CASSPLGQQETQYF. Supplemented by reference TRBV18 and TRBJ2-5, the full variable domain reads NAGVMQNPRHLVRRRGQEARLRCSPMKGHSHVYWYRQLPEEGLKFMVYLQKENIIDESGMPKERFSAEFPKEGPSILRIQQVVRGDSAAYFCASSPLGQQETQYFGPGTRLLVL.

V is TRBV15 and J is TRBJ1-2; tentatively, D is TRBD1 (6 bases). The CDR3 is 15 residues long. V was cut by 5 bases and J by 4 bases, with 17 bases left in between. Germline loops: CDR1 LNHNV, CDR2 YYDKDF (reference sequence). This CDR3 is CATSSFGGQGYGYTF. Written as DNA, the CDR3 is TGTGCCACCAGCTCGTTCGGGGGGCAGGGCTATGGCTACACCTTC.

The chain joins TRBV20-1 to TRBJ2-1, with 9 bases fitting TRBD2. The CDR3 sequence is 14 residues long. J lost 2 bases, V lost 5 bases, and 4 bases had no gene match. Germline-derived CDR1 and CDR2 are DFQATT and SNEGSKA (reference sequence). The CDR3 region has the DNA TGCAGTGCTTCCGGGACTAGCCCCTACAATGAGCAGTTCTTC. It codes for CSASGTSPYNEQFF.

This chain uses TRBV5-1 with TRBJ1-1, with no clear D. The ends were cut back, 4 bases at V and 1 base at J, with 11 bases in the middle. The CDR3 totals 14 residues. CDR1 is SGHRS and CDR2 is YFSETQ in the germline V gene. The CDR3 spells CASSPSQENTEAFF. The CDR3 DNA reads as TGCGCCAGCAGCCCAAGCCAAGAGAACACTGAAGCTTTCTTT.